Below are 20 T cell receptor beta chains sequenced from a single sample in a study of human T cells and chemical hapten exposure. Time point of the sample: patch test 3, about 24 weeks after DPC sensitization. This sample's treatment: therapeutic diphenylcyclopropenone sensitization with weekly scalp DPC. MiXCR was run by TCRdb on the RACE reads, yielding one entry per CDR3 protein. Seen here are approximately 60,000 distinct CDR3 sequences, around 10% observed once, and the top ten hold 2% to 3%. The sequencing here drew on whole blood, taken in connection with sensitization to the hapten diphenylcyclopropenone (DPC). The receptors derive from a woman aged 30 to 39 with alopecia areata. Some clones in this sample may be carry-over from other donors' samples.

This clonotype was found a few times. The CDR3 DNA reads TGCAGCGTTGCCCGGGACAGACAAGAGACCCAGTACTTC. Translation: CSVARDRQETQYF. The V call is TRBV29-1, the J call TRBJ2-5; 7 positions match TRBD1. Germline V gene data show CDR1 as SQVTM and CDR2 as ANQGSEA. CDR3 length: 13 amino acids. V was pared by 4 bases and J by 2 bases, with 4 bases of the junction left unmatched.

J is TRBJ1-1 and V is TRBV2; D not resolved. The CDR3 contains 15 residues. Germline V gives CDR1 SNHLY, CDR2 FYNNEI. The V end was cut by 5 bases, the J end by 5 bases, with 18 bases between. Here the CDR3 reads CASSLFPPGGTEAFF. The CDR3 DNA reads TGTGCCAGCAGTCTTTTTCCCCCTGGAGGGACTGAAGCTTTCTTT.

This clonotype was detected only a few times. The chain combines TRBV6-5 with TRBJ2-1; 9 nucleotides line up with TRBD2. The V and J ends lost 5 bases and 0 bases, in that order; junction bases with no gene match: 5. The CDR3 contains 16 residues. The V gene's germline CDR1 is MNHEY and CDR2 SVGAGI. The CDR3 protein is CASSKTSGTSYNEQFF. DNA of the CDR3: TGTGCCAGCAGTAAGACTAGCGGAACCTCCTACAATGAGCAGTTCTTC.

This clonotype was counted between two and nine times. This sequence joins TRBV28 and TRBJ2-5; 8 positions match TRBD1. Germline V CDR1 and CDR2: MDHEN, SYDVKM. V was clipped by 5 bases and J by 5 bases; unmatched bases: 7. This CDR3 spans 14 amino acids. The CDR3 sequence: CASSAGGSGETQYF. CDR3 bases: TGTGCCAGCAGTGCAGGGGGCTCGGGGGAGACCCAGTACTTC.

The table lists this clonotype with a few counts. The V gene is TRBV10-2, the J gene TRBJ2-5, with TRBD1 matching 7 bases. The CDR3 is made up of 14 amino acids. Germline-derived CDR1 and CDR2 are WSHSY and SAAADI. Trimming removed 4 bases from V and 2 bases from J; junction bases left unmatched: 4. DNA for the CDR3: TGCGCCAGCAGTGGGGGGACAGAGCAAGAGACCCAGTACTTC. It codes for CASSGGTEQETQYF.

The chain employs TRBV27 and TRBJ1-5; D perhaps matches TRBD1 (5 bases). This CDR3 contains 15 residues. The V end was cut by 4 bases, the J end by 4 bases, with 14 bases between. Germline lookup yields CDR1 MNHEY and CDR2 SMNVEV (reference sequence). The CDR3 sequence is CASSSLIGANQPQHF. CDR3 sequence (DNA): TGTGCCAGCAGTTCCCTTATTGGGGCAAATCAGCCCCAGCATTTT.

This clonotype showed up just a few times. This chain connects TRBV19 to TRBJ2-5, with 8 bases aligning to TRBD1. V gave up 6 bases and J gave up 2 bases; unmatched junction bases: 8. CDR3 length: 15 amino acids. Germline loops: CDR1 LNHDA, CDR2 SQIVND (reference sequence). CDR3 region: CASSRGQDLQETQYF. CDR3 DNA sequence: TGTGCCAGTAGCAGGGGGCAAGATCTTCAAGAGACCCAGTACTTC.

This chain links TRBV29-1 with TRBJ2-1; D could derive from TRBD1 or TRBD2 (5 bases each). Trimming took off 0 bases at V and 5 bases at J, with 17 bases between the two ends. This CDR3 has 16 residues. The V gene's germline CDR1 is SQVTM and CDR2 ANQGSEA. In DNA, the CDR3 is TGCAGCGTTGAAGATCCAAGAGGGACCCTTAACAATGAGCAGTTCTTC. Its protein is CSVEDPRGTLNNEQFF.

The chain has TRBV30 and TRBJ1-1; no reliable D call. Trimming stripped 6 bases from V and 1 base from J, with 6 bases between. From germline, CDR1 is GTSNPN and CDR2 SVGIG (reference sequence). The CDR3 extends over 11 amino acids. This CDR3 is CACRQNTEAFF. The CDR3 DNA reads TGTGCCTGCCGACAGAACACTGAAGCTTTCTTT.

This rearrangement joins TRBV7-2 to TRBJ2-1; unclear D gene. The germline gives CDR1 SGHTA, CDR2 FQGNSA. The ends were cut back, 5 bases at V and 6 bases at J, with 17 bases in the middle. There are 15 residues in the CDR3. In nucleotides, the CDR3 is TGTGCCAGCAGCAACCCGGGCCGAACCCCCAATGAGCAGTTCTTC. It codes for CASSNPGRTPNEQFF.

This sequence joins TRBV29-1 and TRBJ2-6; the D gene is possibly TRBD2 (7 bases). Germline CDR1 reads SQVTM; CDR2 reads ANQGSEA. Between the trimmed V and J ends, which lost 5 bases and 1 base, there was a span of 12 bases. This CDR3 is 15 amino acids long. The CDR3: CSVPGGKSGANVLTF. For the CDR3, the DNA is TGCAGCGTTCCGGGGGGCAAGTCTGGGGCCAACGTCCTGACTTTC.

This clonotype was found a few times. The chain employs TRBV7-9 and TRBJ2-1; no firm D call. The CDR3 extends over 13 amino acids. CDR1 is SEHNR and CDR2 is FQNEAQ in the germline V gene (reference sequence). Trimming took off 7 bases at V and 4 bases at J, with 11 bases between the two ends. CDR3 sequence (DNA): TGTGCCAGCACCCCCCACCTGTACAATGAGCAGTTCTTC. Translated, it gives CASTPHLYNEQFF.

The sample holds a few counts of this clonotype. The rearrangement joins TRBV4-3 to TRBJ1-5; 7 bases align to TRBD1. This CDR3 contains 16 residues. The trim removed 0 bases at V and 6 bases at J, leaving 8 bases unmatched. Germline CDR1 reads LGHNA; CDR2 reads YSLEER. CDR3 loop: CASSQDLTGAGQPQHF. Here the CDR3 DNA reads TGCGCCAGCAGCCAAGACTTAACAGGGGCGGGTCAGCCCCAGCATTTT.

In this sample, this clonotype turned up a few times. The chain joins TRBV6-2 or TRBV6-3 to TRBJ1-2; no clear D. CDR3 length: 11 residues. V shed 2 bases and J shed 4 bases, with 2 bases lying between them. Germline V gene lookup returns CDR1 MNHEY and CDR2 SVGEGT. In DNA, the CDR3 is TGTGCCAGCAGTTACAGCTATGGCTACACCTTC. It is translated as CASSYSYGYTF.

There are a few counts of this clonotype. V usage is TRBV11-3 and J usage is TRBJ1-1; TRBD1 matches 7 bases. Germline assignment: CDR1 SGHNT and CDR2 YENEEA. CDR3 length: 15 amino acids. J gave up 2 bases and V 4 bases, and 7 bases lay outside the gene matches. CDR3 DNA sequence: TGTGCCAGCAGCTCCCACAGGGGCGCCAACACTGAAGCTTTCTTT. This sequence encodes CASSSHRGANTEAFF.

This clonotype was detected only a few times. This chain links TRBV21-1 with TRBJ2-7; the D call in the table, TRBD2, was not verified against the DNA. TRBV21-1 is reported as a pseudogene. This CDR3 region has 15 residues. The CDR3 DNA sequence: TGTGCCAGCAGCAAAAAATCGAGGGTACCCTACGAGCAGTACTTC. As protein: CASSKKSRVPYEQYF.

This clonotype has a count of ten or more. The V call is TRBV18, the J call TRBJ1-1; 7 bases are a match to TRBD1. V shed 3 bases, J shed 0 bases, and the junction held 4 bases outside the gene matches. Germline CDR1 reads KGHSH; CDR2 reads LQKENI. The CDR3 covers 15 residues. CDR3 DNA: TGTGCCAGCTCACCCGGGACAGCTATGAACACTGAAGCTTTCTTT. Amino acids: CASSPGTAMNTEAFF.

This clonotype has a count of ten or more. J is TRBJ2-7 and V is TRBV9; weak D call: TRBD1 (5 bases). There are 14 residues in the CDR3. V lost 3 bases and J lost 2, with 12 bases in between. The V gene's germline CDR1 is SGDLS and CDR2 YYNGEE. The CDR3 nucleotides are TGTGCCAGCAGCGACTCAGGGTCCCCCTACGAGCAGTACTTC. Translating gives CASSDSGSPYEQYF.

In its sample, this clonotype was seen a few times. V and J are TRBV2 and TRBJ2-2, with D unclear. Germline CDR1 reads SNHLY; CDR2 reads FYNNEI. This CDR3 region has 11 residues. The V end was cut by 6 bases, the J end by 1 base, with 0 bases between. CDR3 sequence (DNA): TGTGCCAGCAGGAACACCGGGGAGCTGTTTTTT. This translates into CASRNTGELFF.

The gene calls are TRBV5-1 and TRBJ2-3; D is unclear. Germline CDR1 is SGHRS and CDR2 is YFSETQ. V lost 4 bases to trimming and J lost 4 bases, with 7 bases between them. CDR3 size: 12 residues. The CDR3 DNA reads TGCGCCAGCAGCCTCTTTGCAGATACGCAGTATTTT. As protein: CASSLFADTQYF.